This entry is about one TCR beta chain. Its antigen target is currently unknown. No clone much larger than this one lies a single base away; base qualities are absent. This sample stems from a study of shared clonotypes between healthy human individuals (dated by TCRdb to between 2020 and 2021). Regarding the research as a whole: The cohort included three men and two women between 18 and 49 years of age. Per donor, leukapheresis produced somewhere between about 0.94 and 9.5 billion PBMCs. Blood TCR repertoires of a handful of healthy adults were deeply sequenced to estimate repertoire size and the extent of clonotype sharing between individuals. Different laboratories and diverse techniques were used to prepare libraries and sequence TCR repertoires, to increase sequencing depth and limit assay-specific biases. For each donor, CD4 naive and CD4 memory were each run on three plates, CD8 naive on two plates, and CD8 memory on one plate. Broad study findings and their caveats: The small number of donors limited the genetic and exposure-history diversity represented. Pairwise subsampling indicated that sequencing depth was expected to affect the degree of clonotype sharing among donors. Clonotypes shared by all four sorted-subset donors showed higher generation probabilities than non-shared clonotypes. When a handful of donors were compared, the shared fraction of clonotypes was 5% to 6.5% for naive CD4, around 4% for naive CD8, 2% to 2.5% for memory CD4, and 0.3% to 0.5% for memory CD8. Naive subsets generally had larger estimated clonotype richness than memory subsets. Only blood was sampled, and tissue TCR repertoires likely differ from those in blood. Rarefaction of sorted-subset datasets indicated incomplete sequencing despite the large sequencing depth.

In the germline V gene, CDR1 corresponds to SQVTM and CDR2 to ANQGSEA. From the cysteine up to the phenylalanine, the CDR3 has a length of 14 residues. The kept DNA is CDR3 alone, 42 bases in frame from the first base. V and J are trimmed by 4 bases and 4 bases, and the gene matches miss 10 bases of the junction. The donors were healthy, HIV-negative adults with no recently reported acute infections or vaccinations. All donors were Caucasian adults living in Nashville, Tennessee, USA. CD4+ T cells were enriched by magnetic negative selection; naive cells were then positively selected on CD45RA, and the negative fraction formed the memory subset. After blood collection by leukapheresis, PBMCs were isolated using Ficoll-Histopaque density gradient centrifugation and then cryopreserved in the vapor phase of liquid nitrogen. Analytical flow cytometry was used to check the purity and quantity of every magnetically sorted T cell population. From each sorted fraction, genomic DNA was isolated and quantified by UV absorbance on a Nanodrop 2000c.

TCR CDR3 regions were amplified from genomic DNA by multiplex PCR using the deep immunoSEQ assay. For each cell subset, the extracted genomic DNA was distributed evenly across all wells of several immunoSEQ 96-well plates, and each plate served as one replicate. For sorted subsets, about 0.2 ug genomic DNA, equal to about 30,000 T cell genomes, was loaded into each replicate PCR. Purified libraries were measured with a Qubit 3.0 fluorometer, size-checked on a Bioanalyzer 2100, and measured again with the KAPA Library Quantification kit. Every immunoSEQ 96-well plate was sequenced on a separate single-read 150-cycle Illumina NextSeq 550 flow cell. On the study's bioinformatics: Because only junctional sequences without quality scores were contained in the immunoSEQ output, filtering matching that applied to full-length reads could not be performed. To assign V/J genes and CDR3, sequences were annotated against IMGT germline references using PyIR, a Python wrapper for IgBLAST v1.9. Any read was removed if the V/J assignment was weak (E-value above 1e-6), the CDR3 was missing, or the read contained stop codons, out-of-frame junctions, or ambiguous translated residues. V3J clonotypes were defined as sequences sharing an identical inferred V gene, J gene, and CDR3 amino acid sequence. Percentage overlap between repertoires was calculated by dividing the number of shared unique clonotypes by the size of the smaller repertoire. Richness of each repertoire was evaluated using RTK rarefaction, the Chao1 estimator, and Recon v2.1 estimates of unobserved clonotypes. Generation probabilities were computed with OLGA for all TCRbeta clonotypes obtained by the gDNA method from a handful of donors. TCRdb took over this immuneACCESS table, retaining in-frame rearrangements with V and J assigned. Such tables are incomplete; in checked studies, under half of the missing clones stem from an unresolved V gene, and the remainder is unexplained. For V, J and clone size, that table is used; D and trimming come from the DNA. A total of nearly 1,000,000 clones appear in this sample, over 75% of them only once. The top ten clones comprise approximately 1.5% of the sample.

The sequenced material came from memory CD4+ T cells sorted from blood. The cell subset or site label, as the study defines it: CD45RA-negative fraction. The TCR was taken from a man younger than 35 in good health. The V and J segments used are TRBV29-1 and TRBJ2-7, with 7 middle bases fitting TRBD1. The nucleotide sequence reads TGCAGCGTTGTAATCTTTGGCAGGGGGTACGAGCAGTACTTC. This codes for CSVVIFGRGYEQYF.